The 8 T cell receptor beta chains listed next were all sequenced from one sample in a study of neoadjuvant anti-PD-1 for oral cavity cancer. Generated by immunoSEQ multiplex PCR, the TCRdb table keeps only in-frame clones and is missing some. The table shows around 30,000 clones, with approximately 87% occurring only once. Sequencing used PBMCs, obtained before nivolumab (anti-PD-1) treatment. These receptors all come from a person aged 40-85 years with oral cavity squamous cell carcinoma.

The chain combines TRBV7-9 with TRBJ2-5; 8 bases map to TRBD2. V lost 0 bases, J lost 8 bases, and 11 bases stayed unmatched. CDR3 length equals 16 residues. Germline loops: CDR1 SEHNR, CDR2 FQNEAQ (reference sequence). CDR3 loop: CASSLASSGGVRTQYF. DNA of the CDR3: TGTGCCAGCAGCTTAGCCTCCTCGGGGGGGGTGCGAACCCAGTACTTC.

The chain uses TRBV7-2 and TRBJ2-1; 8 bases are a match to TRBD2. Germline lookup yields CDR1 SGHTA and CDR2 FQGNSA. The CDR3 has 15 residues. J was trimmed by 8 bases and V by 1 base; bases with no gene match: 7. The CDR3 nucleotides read TGTGCCAGCAGCTTAGTGATTAGCGGGGTAGATGAGCAGTTCTTC. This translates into CASSLVISGVDEQFF. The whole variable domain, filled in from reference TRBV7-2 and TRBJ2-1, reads GAGVSQSPSNKVTEKGKDVELRCDPISGHTALYWYRQSLGQGLEFLIYFQGNSAPDKSGLPSDRFSAERTGGSVSTLTIQRTQQEDSAVYLCASSLVISGVDEQFFGPGTRLTVL.

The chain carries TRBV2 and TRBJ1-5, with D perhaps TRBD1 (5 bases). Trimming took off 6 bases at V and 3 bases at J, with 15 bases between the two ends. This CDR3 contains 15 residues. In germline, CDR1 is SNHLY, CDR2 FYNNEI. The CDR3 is CASRRSEGDNQPQHF. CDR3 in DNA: TGTGCCAGCAGAAGGTCGGAAGGGGACAATCAGCCCCAGCATTTT.

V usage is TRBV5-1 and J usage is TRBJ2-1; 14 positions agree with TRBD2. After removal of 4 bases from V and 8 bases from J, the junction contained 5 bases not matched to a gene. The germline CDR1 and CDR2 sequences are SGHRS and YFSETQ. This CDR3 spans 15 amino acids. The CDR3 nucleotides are TGCGCCAGCAGCCCGGGACTAGCGGGGGCACATGAGCAGTTCTTC. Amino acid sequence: CASSPGLAGAHEQFF.

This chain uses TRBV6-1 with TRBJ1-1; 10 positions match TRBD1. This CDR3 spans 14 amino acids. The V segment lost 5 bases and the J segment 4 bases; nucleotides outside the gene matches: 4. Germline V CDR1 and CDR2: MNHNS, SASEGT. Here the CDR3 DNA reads TGTGCCAGCAGTTCCGACAGGGGGCTCACTGAAGCTTTCTTT. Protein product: CASSSDRGLTEAFF.

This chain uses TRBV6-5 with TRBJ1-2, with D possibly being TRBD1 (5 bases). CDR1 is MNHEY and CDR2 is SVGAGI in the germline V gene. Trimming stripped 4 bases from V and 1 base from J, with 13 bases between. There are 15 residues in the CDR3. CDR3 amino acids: CASSSVPGGNYGYTF. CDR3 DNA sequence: TGTGCCAGCAGTTCAGTCCCCGGGGGTAACTATGGCTACACCTTC.

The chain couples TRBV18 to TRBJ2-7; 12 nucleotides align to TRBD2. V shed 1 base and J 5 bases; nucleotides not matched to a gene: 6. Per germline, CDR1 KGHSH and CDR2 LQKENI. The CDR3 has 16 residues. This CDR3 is CASSPRLAGGLDEQYF. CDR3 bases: TGTGCCAGCTCACCACGGCTAGCGGGGGGGCTGGACGAGCAGTACTTC.

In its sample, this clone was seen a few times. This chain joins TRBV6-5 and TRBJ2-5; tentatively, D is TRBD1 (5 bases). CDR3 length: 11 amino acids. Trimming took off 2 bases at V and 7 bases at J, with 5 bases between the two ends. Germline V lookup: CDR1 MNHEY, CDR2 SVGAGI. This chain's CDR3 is CASSYRGTQYF. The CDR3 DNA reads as TGTGCCAGCAGTTACAGGGGGACCCAGTACTTC.